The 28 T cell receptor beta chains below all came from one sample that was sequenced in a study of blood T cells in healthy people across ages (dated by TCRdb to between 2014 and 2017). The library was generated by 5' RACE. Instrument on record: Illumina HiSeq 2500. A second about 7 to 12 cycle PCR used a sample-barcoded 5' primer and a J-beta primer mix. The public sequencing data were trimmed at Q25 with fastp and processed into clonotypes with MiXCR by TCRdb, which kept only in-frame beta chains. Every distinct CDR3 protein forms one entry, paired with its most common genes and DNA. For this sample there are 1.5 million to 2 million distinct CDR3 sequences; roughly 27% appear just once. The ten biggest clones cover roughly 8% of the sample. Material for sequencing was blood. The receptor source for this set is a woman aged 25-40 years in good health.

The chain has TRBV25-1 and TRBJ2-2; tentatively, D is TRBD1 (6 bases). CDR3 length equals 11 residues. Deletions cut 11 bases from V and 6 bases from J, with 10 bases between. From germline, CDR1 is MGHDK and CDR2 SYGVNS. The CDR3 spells CAVGGPGELFF. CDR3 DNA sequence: TGTGCCGTAGGGGGTCCCGGGGAGCTGTTTTTT.

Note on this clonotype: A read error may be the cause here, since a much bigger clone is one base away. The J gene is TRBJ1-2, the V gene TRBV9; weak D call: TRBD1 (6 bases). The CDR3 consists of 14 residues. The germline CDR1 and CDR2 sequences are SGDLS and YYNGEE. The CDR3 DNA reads TGTGTCAGCAGCCCCTCAGGGGAGGGCTATGGCTACACCTTC. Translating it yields CVSSPSGEGYGYTF.

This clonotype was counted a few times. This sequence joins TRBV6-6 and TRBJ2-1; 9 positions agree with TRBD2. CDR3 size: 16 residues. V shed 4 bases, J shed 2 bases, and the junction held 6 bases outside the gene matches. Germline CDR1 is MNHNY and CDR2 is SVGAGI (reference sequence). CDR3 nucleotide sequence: TGTGCCAGCAGTTCCGTAGCGGGAGCAACCTACAATGAGCAGTTCTTC. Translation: CASSSVAGATYNEQFF.

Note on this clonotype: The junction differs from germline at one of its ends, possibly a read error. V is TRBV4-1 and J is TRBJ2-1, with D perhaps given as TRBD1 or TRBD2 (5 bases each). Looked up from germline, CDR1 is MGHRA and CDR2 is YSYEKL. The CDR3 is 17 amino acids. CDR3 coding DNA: TGCGCCAGCAGCCAACACAACGTCGGGACCGGGCGCAATGGGCAGTTCTTC. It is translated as CASSQHNVGTGRNGQFF.

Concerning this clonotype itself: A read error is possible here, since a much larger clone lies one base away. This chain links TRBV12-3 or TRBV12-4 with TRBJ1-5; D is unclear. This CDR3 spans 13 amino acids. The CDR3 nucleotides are TGTGCCAGCAGTAACTTGGGAGGTCAGCCCCGGCATTTT. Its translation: CASSNLGGQPRHF.

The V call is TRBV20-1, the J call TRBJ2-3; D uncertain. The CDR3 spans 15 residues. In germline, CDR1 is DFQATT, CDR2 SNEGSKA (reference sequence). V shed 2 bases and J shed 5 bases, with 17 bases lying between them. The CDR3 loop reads CSARIGSCGQDTQYF. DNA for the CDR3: TGCAGTGCTAGAATTGGGTCGTGTGGGCAAGATACGCAGTATTTT.

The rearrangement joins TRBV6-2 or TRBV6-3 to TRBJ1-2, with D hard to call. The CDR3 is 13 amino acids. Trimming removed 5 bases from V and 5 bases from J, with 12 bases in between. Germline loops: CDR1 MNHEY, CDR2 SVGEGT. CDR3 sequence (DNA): TGTGCCAGCAGTACCGTGAGAGCTTATGGCTACACCTTC. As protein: CASSTVRAYGYTF.

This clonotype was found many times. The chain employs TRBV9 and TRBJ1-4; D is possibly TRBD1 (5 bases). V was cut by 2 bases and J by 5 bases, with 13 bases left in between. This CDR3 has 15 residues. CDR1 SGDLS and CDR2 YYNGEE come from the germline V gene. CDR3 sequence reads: CASSVFRGMNEKLFF. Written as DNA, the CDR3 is TGTGCCAGCAGCGTCTTTCGGGGGATGAATGAAAAACTGTTTTTT.

CDR3 sequence reads: CASSPQRIQNTEAFF. The CDR3 DNA sequence: TGTGCCAGCAGCCCACAGAGGATCCAGAACACTGAAGCTTTCTTT. The rearrangement links TRBV7-9 to TRBJ1-1; D remains ambiguous. Trimming removed 5 bases at V and 1 base at J, with 14 bases between. Germline values: CDR1 SEHNR, CDR2 FQNEAQ (reference sequence). The CDR3 totals 15 residues.

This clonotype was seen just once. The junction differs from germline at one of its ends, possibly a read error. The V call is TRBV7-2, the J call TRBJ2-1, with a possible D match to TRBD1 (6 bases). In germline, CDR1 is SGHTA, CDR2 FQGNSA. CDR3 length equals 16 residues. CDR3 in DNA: TGTGCCAGCAGCTTAGGGTCGGACAGAGAGCAGGAGGAGCGGTTCTTC. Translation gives CASSLGSDREQEERFF.

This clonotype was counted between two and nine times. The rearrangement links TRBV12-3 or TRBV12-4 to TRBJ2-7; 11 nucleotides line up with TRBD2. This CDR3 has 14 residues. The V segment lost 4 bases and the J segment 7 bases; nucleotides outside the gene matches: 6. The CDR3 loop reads CASSSSGGRWEQYF. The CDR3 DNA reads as TGTGCCAGCAGTTCTAGCGGGGGGCGGTGGGAGCAGTACTTC.

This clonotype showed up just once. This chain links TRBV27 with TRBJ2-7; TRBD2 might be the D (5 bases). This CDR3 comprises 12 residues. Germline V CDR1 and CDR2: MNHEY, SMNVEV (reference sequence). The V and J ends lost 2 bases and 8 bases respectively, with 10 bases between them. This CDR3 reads CASSLRGGKQYF. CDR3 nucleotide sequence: TGTGCCAGCAGTTTACGAGGAGGCAAGCAGTACTTC.

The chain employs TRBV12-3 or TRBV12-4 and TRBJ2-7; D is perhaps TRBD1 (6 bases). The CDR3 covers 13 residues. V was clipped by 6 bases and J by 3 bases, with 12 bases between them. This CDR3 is CASRYRDIYEQYF. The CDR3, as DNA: TGTGCCAGCAGATACCGGGACATCTACGAGCAGTACTTC.

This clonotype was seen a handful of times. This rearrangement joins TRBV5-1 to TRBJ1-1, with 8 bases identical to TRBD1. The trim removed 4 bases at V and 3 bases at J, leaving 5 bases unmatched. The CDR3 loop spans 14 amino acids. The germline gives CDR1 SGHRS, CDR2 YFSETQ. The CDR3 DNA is TGCGCCAGCAGCCCGGACAGGGAAGACACTGAAGCTTTCTTT. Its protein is CASSPDREDTEAFF. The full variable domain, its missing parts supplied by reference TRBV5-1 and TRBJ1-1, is KAGVTQTPRYLIKTRGQQVTLSCSPISGHRSVSWYQQTPGQGLQFLFEYFSETQRNKGNFPGRFSGRQFSNSRSEMNVSTLELGDSALYLCASSPDREDTEAFFGQGTRLTVV.

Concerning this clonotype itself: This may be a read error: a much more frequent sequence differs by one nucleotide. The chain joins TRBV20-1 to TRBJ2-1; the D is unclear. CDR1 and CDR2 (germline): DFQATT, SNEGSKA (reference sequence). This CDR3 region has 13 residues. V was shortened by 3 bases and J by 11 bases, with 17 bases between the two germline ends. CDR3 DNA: TGCAGTGCTAGCGGTGATTCTCAAACAAAGCAGTTCTTC. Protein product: CSASGDSQTKQFF.

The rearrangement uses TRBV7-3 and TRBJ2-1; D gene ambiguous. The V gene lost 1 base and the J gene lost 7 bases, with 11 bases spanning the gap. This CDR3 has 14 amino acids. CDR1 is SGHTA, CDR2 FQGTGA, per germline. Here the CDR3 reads CASSLNAAQNEQFF. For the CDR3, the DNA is TGTGCCAGCAGCTTAAATGCCGCACAGAATGAGCAGTTCTTC.

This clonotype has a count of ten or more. Written as DNA, the CDR3 is TGTGCCAGCAGCTTAGCCGGGGAGAACTACGAGCAGTACTTC. It codes for CASSLAGENYEQYF. This chain uses TRBV11-1 with TRBJ2-7; D is possibly TRBD2 (5 bases). The V end was cut by 0 bases, the J end by 3 bases, with 9 bases between. This CDR3 spans 14 amino acids. Germline CDR1 reads SGHAT; CDR2 reads FQDESV (reference sequence).

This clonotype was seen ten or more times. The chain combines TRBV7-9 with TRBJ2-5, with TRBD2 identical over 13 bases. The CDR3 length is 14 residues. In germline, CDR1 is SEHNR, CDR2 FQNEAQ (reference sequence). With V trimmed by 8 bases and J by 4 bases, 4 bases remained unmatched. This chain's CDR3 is CASRTSGRGETQYF. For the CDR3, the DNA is TGTGCCAGCCGGACTAGCGGGAGAGGAGAGACCCAGTACTTC. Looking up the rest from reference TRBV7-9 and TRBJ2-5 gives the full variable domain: DTGVSQNPRHKITKRGQNVTFRCDPISEHNRLYWYRQTLGQGPEFLTYFQNEAQLEKSRLLSDRFSAERPKGSFSTLEIQRTEQGDSAMYLCASRTSGRGETQYFGPGTRLLVL.

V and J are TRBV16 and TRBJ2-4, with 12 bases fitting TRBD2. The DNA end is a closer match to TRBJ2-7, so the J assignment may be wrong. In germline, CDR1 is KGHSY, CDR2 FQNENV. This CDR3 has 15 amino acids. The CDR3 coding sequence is TGTGCCAGCAGCTTCCGACTAGCGGGAGAGAACGAGCAGTACTTC. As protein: CASSFRLAGENEQYF.

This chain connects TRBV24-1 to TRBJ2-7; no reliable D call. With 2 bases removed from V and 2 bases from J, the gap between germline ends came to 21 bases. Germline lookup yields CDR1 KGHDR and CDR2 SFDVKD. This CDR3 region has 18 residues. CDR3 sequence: CATSDSRPFQEFPYEQYF. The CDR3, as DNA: TGTGCCACCAGTGATTCCCGGCCGTTCCAGGAGTTCCCCTACGAGCAGTACTTC.

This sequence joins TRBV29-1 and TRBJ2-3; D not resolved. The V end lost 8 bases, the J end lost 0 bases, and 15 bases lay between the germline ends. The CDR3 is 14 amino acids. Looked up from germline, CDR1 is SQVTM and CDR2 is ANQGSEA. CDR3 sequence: CSFTRSSSTDTQYF. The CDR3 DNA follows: TGCAGCTTTACCAGGTCGTCCAGCACAGATACGCAGTATTTT.

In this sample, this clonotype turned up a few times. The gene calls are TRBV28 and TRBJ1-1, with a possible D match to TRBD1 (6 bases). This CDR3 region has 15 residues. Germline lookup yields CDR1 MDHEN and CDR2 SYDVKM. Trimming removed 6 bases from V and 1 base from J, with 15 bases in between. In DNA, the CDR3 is TGTGCCAGCAGACCTTACTCGACAGGGAACACTGAAGCTTTCTTT. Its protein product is CASRPYSTGNTEAFF.

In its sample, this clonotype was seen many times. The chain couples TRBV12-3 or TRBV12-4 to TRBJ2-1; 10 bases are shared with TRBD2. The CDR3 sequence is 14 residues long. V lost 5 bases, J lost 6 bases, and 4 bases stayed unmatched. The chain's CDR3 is CASSVRLAGNEQFF. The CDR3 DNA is TGTGCCAGCAGTGTCCGACTAGCGGGCAATGAGCAGTTCTTC.

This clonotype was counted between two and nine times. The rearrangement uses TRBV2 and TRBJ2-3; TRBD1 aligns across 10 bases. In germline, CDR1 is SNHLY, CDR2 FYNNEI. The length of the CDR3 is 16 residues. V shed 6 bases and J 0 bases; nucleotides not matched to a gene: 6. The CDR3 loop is CASSGDRGRSTDTQYF. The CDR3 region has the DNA TGTGCCAGCAGCGGGGACAGGGGACGGAGCACAGATACGCAGTATTTT.

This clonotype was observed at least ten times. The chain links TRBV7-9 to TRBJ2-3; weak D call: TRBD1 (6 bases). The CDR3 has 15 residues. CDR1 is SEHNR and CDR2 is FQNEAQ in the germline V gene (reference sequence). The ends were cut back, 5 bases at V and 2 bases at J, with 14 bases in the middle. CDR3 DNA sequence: TGTGCCAGCAGCCATGGGGGCTCGACCACAGATACGCAGTATTTT. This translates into CASSHGGSTTDTQYF.

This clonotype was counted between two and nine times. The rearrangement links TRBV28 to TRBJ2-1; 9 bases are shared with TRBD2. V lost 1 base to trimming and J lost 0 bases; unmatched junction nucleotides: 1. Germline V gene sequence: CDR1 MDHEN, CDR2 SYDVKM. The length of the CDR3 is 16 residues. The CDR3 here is CASSLSGLASYNEQFF. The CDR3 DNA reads TGTGCCAGCAGTTTATCGGGACTAGCCTCCTACAATGAGCAGTTCTTC. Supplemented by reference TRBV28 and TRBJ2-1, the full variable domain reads DVKVTQSSRYLVKRTGEKVFLECVQDMDHENMFWYRQDPGLGLRLIYFSYDVKMKEKGDIPEGYSVSREKKERFSLILESASTNQTSMYLCASSLSGLASYNEQFFGPGTRLTVL.

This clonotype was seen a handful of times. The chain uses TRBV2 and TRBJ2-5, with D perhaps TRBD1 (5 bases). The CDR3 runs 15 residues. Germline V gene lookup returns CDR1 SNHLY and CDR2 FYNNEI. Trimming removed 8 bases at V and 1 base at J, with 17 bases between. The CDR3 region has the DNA TGTGCCAGCGATTCCCAGGGCAGAGGCCAAGAGACCCAGTACTTC. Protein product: CASDSQGRGQETQYF. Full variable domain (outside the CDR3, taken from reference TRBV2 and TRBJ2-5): EPEVTQTPSHQVTQMGQEVILRCVPISNHLYFYWYRQILGQKVEFLVSFYNNEISEKSEIFDDQFSVERPDGSNFTLKIRSTKLEDSAMYFCASDSQGRGQETQYFGPGTRLLVL.

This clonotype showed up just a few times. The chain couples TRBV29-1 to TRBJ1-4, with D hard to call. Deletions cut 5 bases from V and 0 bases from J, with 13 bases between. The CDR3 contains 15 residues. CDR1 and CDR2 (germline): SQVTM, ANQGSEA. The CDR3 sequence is CSVHFSPATNEKLFF. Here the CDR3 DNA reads TGCAGCGTTCACTTTTCTCCTGCAACTAATGAAAAACTGTTTTTT.